The rows below give T cell receptor beta chains drawn from one sample of a study of graft-versus-host responses after intestinal transplantation. Their cognate antigens are unknown. The table came from immunoSEQ multiplex PCR; TCRdb's copy has only in-frame clones and leaves some out. Found here are roughly 100,000 clones, 85% to 95% of them singletons; the top ten hold approximately 0.07%. The sequences come from unstimulated CD8+ T cells sorted from spleen or lymph node cells, collected before transplant. Receptors originate from a human donor who was the organ donor for an intestinal transplant. CDR3s leave out the opening cysteine and the closing phenylalanine or tryptophan. Fields, in order: V gene, J gene, D gene, CDR3 protein. D genes are given only for firm matches.

V gene: TRBV28
J gene: TRBJ2-7
D gene: .
CDR3 protein: ASSSGHPYEQY

V gene: TRBV7-2
J gene: TRBJ1-4
D gene: TRBD1
CDR3 protein: ASSAETGGAEKLF

V gene: TRBV30
J gene: TRBJ2-2
D gene: TRBD2
CDR3 protein: AWSGLAGMNTGELF

V gene: TRBV12-2
J gene: TRBJ1-2
D gene: .
CDR3 protein: ASRPYSGTGDDAGYT

V gene: TRBV19
J gene: TRBJ2-3
D gene: .
CDR3 protein: ASTTGSDTQY

V gene: TRBV15
J gene: TRBJ1-2
D gene: TRBD1
CDR3 protein: ATSPLRDSLRDCT

V gene: TRBV5-1
J gene: TRBJ2-7
D gene: TRBD2
CDR3 protein: ASSNTLGASGGTTYEQY

V gene: TRBV6-1
J gene: TRBJ2-2
D gene: TRBD2
CDR3 protein: ASSVVREGGELF

V gene: TRBV4-1
J gene: TRBJ2-5
D gene: .
CDR3 protein: ASSQGVLETQY

V gene: TRBV27
J gene: TRBJ2-7
D gene: TRBD1
CDR3 protein: ASSLSRPDRGYEQY

V gene: TRBV5-5
J gene: TRBJ2-7
D gene: .
CDR3 protein: ASSDLTGPEQY

V gene: TRBV15
J gene: TRBJ2-1
D gene: TRBD2
CDR3 protein: ATSRAFTSGGSHEQF

V gene: TRBV4-1
J gene: TRBJ2-3
D gene: TRBD1
CDR3 protein: ASSQYGQAADTQY

V gene: TRBV4-1
J gene: TRBJ2-2
D gene: TRBD2
CDR3 protein: ASSKRGLADTGELF

V gene: TRBV10-2
J gene: TRBJ1-5
D gene: TRBD1
CDR3 protein: ASKPRRTGRGNQPQH

V gene: TRBV29-1
J gene: TRBJ1-2
D gene: .
CDR3 protein: SVPQLYGYT

V gene: TRBV9
J gene: TRBJ2-2
D gene: .
CDR3 protein: ASSVEGSGASGGLF

V gene: TRBV30
J gene: TRBJ1-1
D gene: TRBD1
CDR3 protein: AWTRGTFSLSNTEAF

V gene: TRBV6-1
J gene: TRBJ2-3
D gene: TRBD1
CDR3 protein: ASSEFHRGGTDTQY

V gene: TRBV30
J gene: TRBJ1-3
D gene: .
CDR3 protein: AWSKSISGNTIY

V gene: TRBV4-2
J gene: TRBJ1-1
D gene: .
CDR3 protein: ASSQEGGVVMNTEAF

V gene: TRBV29-1
J gene: TRBJ2-5
D gene: TRBD2
CDR3 protein: SVEVGGGPGETQY

V gene: TRBV6-6
J gene: TRBJ2-1
D gene: TRBD2
CDR3 protein: ASSHRPWVAGNEQF

V gene: TRBV5-6
J gene: TRBJ2-7
D gene: .
CDR3 protein: ASSFGTGSYEQY

V gene: TRBV6-6
J gene: TRBJ2-7
D gene: TRBD1
CDR3 protein: ASTGTDTSYEQY

V gene: TRBV23-1
J gene: TRBJ1-1
D gene: .
CDR3 protein: ASSQVSGPRENTEAF

V gene: TRBV10-3
J gene: TRBJ1-5
D gene: TRBD1
CDR3 protein: AIRGTGLSLNQPQH

V gene: TRBV7-8
J gene: TRBJ1-3
D gene: .
CDR3 protein: ASSPWTIKSSGNTIY

V gene: TRBV5-4
J gene: TRBJ2-5
D gene: TRBD2
CDR3 protein: ASSLTSGRGETQY

V gene: TRBV1
J gene: TRBJ2-5
D gene: .
CDR3 protein: TSSHVRPGTRVETQY

V gene: TRBV15
J gene: TRBJ2-6
D gene: .
CDR3 protein: ATSRERAGANVLT

V gene: TRBV2
J gene: TRBJ2-6
D gene: TRBD1
CDR3 protein: ASKLDRVDSGANVLT

V gene: TRBV4-1
J gene: TRBJ1-6
D gene: .
CDR3 protein: ASSQEGALNSPLH

V gene: TRBV2
J gene: TRBJ1-5
D gene: TRBD1
CDR3 protein: ASSDRADNQPQH

V gene: TRBV19
J gene: TRBJ2-1
D gene: TRBD2
CDR3 protein: ASSDLTSGNEQF

V gene: TRBV30
J gene: TRBJ2-3
D gene: .
CDR3 protein: AWSGPAGTSTDTQY

V gene: TRBV9
J gene: TRBJ2-7
D gene: .
CDR3 protein: ASSSEGAFDEQY

V gene: TRBV13
J gene: TRBJ1-2
D gene: TRBD1
CDR3 protein: ASRIGGAYGYT

V gene: TRBV5-1
J gene: TRBJ1-3
D gene: .
CDR3 protein: ASKTTEALSGNTIY

V gene: TRBV29-1
J gene: TRBJ2-5
D gene: .
CDR3 protein: SVRTDQETQY

V gene: TRBV9
J gene: TRBJ1-2
D gene: TRBD1
CDR3 protein: ASSPQGQGSYGYT